A single sample gave rise to the 2 T cell receptor beta chains below, sequenced in a study of early T cells in non-severe SARS-CoV-2 infection. TCRdb redid the calling of the 5' RACE reads with MiXCR, one entry per CDR3 protein. The table shows 50,000 to 70,000 distinct CDR3 sequences, with about 6% occurring only once. The sequencing used whole blood, collected at baseline. The origin of the receptors is an adult who was a healthcare worker with PCR-confirmed SARS-CoV-2 infection or an uninfected control (not recorded which).

The sample holds many counts of this clonotype. CDR3 in amino acids: CAISEEGARMNTEAFF. CDR3 sequence (DNA): TGTGCCATCAGCGAGGAGGGCGCGAGAATGAACACTGAAGCTTTCTTT. V is TRBV10-3 and J is TRBJ1-1; D ambiguous. Germline V gene data show CDR1 as ENHRY and CDR2 as SYGVKD. CDR3 length equals 16 residues. V lost 6 bases, J lost 0 bases, and 17 bases lay in between.

The V gene is TRBV21-1, the J gene TRBJ2-1; TRBD2, the D gene given by the table, was not confirmed from the DNA. TRBV21-1 corresponds to a pseudogene. The CDR3 has 17 residues. The DNA for the CDR3 is TGTGCCAGCAGCACCAGAGCGGGAGGGTTCTCCTACAATGAGCAGTTCTTC. It encodes CASSTRAGGFSYNEQFF.